This is a list of T cell receptor beta chains from one sample in a study of Ad26.COV2.S vaccination and SARS-CoV-2 variants. TCRdb's table, derived via immunoSEQ multiplex PCR, lists solely in-frame clones and lacks some. The table records approximately 450,000 clones, around nine tenths of them present only once. This specimen consisted of peripheral blood, obtained in a trial of Ad26.COV2.S vaccine versus placebo. The source of these receptors is a person between 18 and 60 years old who received the Ad26.COV2.S COVID-19 vaccine or a placebo. CDR3s include the opening cysteine and the closing phenylalanine or tryptophan. Fields, in order: D gene, J gene, V gene, CDR3 DNA, CDR3 protein. The D gene is left open where the match is weak.

TRBD2	TRBJ2-3	TRBV7-9	TGTGCCAGCAGCGGGAGGGCGGGAGAGGGGAGCACAGATACGCAGTATTTT	CASSGRAGEGSTDTQYF
.	TRBJ2-1	TRBV9	TGTGCCAGCAGCGTCTCCGGGAGCACCATTGCCATCAATGAGCAGTTCTTC	CASSVSGSTIAINEQFF
.	TRBJ2-5	TRBV30	TGTGCCTGGAGTGTACAGCGAGAGACCCAGTACTTC	CAWSVQRETQYF
TRBD2	TRBJ2-5	TRBV4-3	TGCGCCAGCAGCCAAGGGGTGGCGGGAGAAGAGGAGACCCAGTACTTC	CASSQGVAGEEETQYF
.	TRBJ1-1	TRBV5-4	TGTGCCAGCAGCTTGGAGGTATATGACACTGAAGCTTTCTTT	CASSLEVYDTEAFF
TRBD1	TRBJ1-2	TRBV5-1	TGCGCCAGCTCACCGTCCAGGGGGTTTAACTATGGCTACACCTTC	CASSPSRGFNYGYTF
TRBD1	TRBJ2-7	TRBV18	TGTGCCAGCTCACCACCCGGGACAGGGACCTACGAGCAGTACTTC	CASSPPGTGTYEQYF
TRBD2	TRBJ2-1	TRBV10-3	TGTGCCATCAGTGATACCGGGACTAGCCAGTACAATGAGCAGTTCTTC	CAISDTGTSQYNEQFF
.	TRBJ2-7	TRBV6-2/TRBV6-3	TGTGCCAGCAGTCTACAGGGCTACGAGCAGTACTTC	CASSLQGYEQYF
TRBD1	TRBJ2-7	TRBV3-1/TRBV3-2	TGTGCCAGCAGCCCGGGCTCAGGGGGCCGGGATTACGAGCAGTACTTC	CASSPGSGGRDYEQYF
TRBD1	TRBJ1-2	TRBV6-5	TGTGCCAGCAGTTTTCGACAGGGGGCGTATGGCTACACCTTC	CASSFRQGAYGYTF
TRBD2	TRBJ2-7	TRBV7-8	TGTGCCAGCAGCTTAGGACGGTGGGAAGCGGGAGTGGACGAGCAGTACTTC	CASSLGRWEAGVDEQYF
TRBD2	TRBJ2-3	TRBV5-1	TGCGCCAGCAGCTTGGTAGGCCTAGCGGGAGTGAGCACAGATACGCAGTATTTT	CASSLVGLAGVSTDTQYF
.	TRBJ1-3	TRBV5-4	TGTGCCGGCGGGACGCCAGGAAACACCATATATTTT	CAGGTPGNTIYF
.	TRBJ2-4	TRBV7-9	TGTGCCAGCAGCTTAGTGGATGGGAAAAACATTCAGTACTTC	CASSLVDGKNIQYF
.	TRBJ1-2	TRBV7-8	TGTGCCAGCAGCAGATCTACCGGGCGGTTAGGGTATGGCTACACCTTC	CASSRSTGRLGYGYTF
.	TRBJ2-6	TRBV19	TGTGCCAGTAGCGCGGCTGGGGCCAACGTCCTGACTTTC	CASSAAGANVLTF
.	TRBJ1-2	TRBV6-1	TGTGCCAGCAGTGAAGAACAGACTAGGTCTGGCTACACCTTC	CASSEEQTRSGYTF
TRBD2	TRBJ2-7	TRBV7-9	TGTGCCAGCAGCCCCAATCCCTTGGCGGGAGGGCCGTCCGAGCAGTACTTC	CASSPNPLAGGPSEQYF
.	TRBJ2-7	TRBV30	TGTGCCTGGAGGGGGGGCGACCTCTCCTACGAGCAGTACTTC	CAWRGGDLSYEQYF